This T cell receptor (beta chain) was identified in a study of blood T cell repertoires in COVID-19. The assay was immunoSEQ multiplex PCR, and TCRdb's table has in-frame clones only and misses some. The data show around 290,000 clones, more than 70% seen once. The CDR3 consists of 15 residues. Germline trimming cut 6 bases from V and 9 bases from J; bases unmatched to any gene: 14. The germline V gene encodes CDR1 SGHKS and CDR2 YYEKEE (reference sequence). The clonotype originates from a woman aged 60-75 years in a cohort exposed to, infected with or recovered from COVID-19 (not recorded which). The sequencing sample was made of PBMCs or T cells enriched from blood (not recorded which). This rearrangement joins TRBV5-5 to TRBJ1-5, with 8 bases matching TRBD1. CDR3 protein: CASNLGTGSFRPQHF. The CDR3 DNA sequence: TGTGCCAGCAACCTGGGGACAGGTAGCTTTCGGCCCCAGCATTTT.